These 27 T cell receptor beta chains came from one sample sequenced in a study of blood T cell repertoires in COVID-19. Assay: immunoSEQ multiplex PCR; the TCRdb copy retains only in-frame clones and omits some. Found here are approximately 280,000 clones, approximately 84% of them singletons; the top ten hold 2% to 2.5%. Sequencing used peripheral blood. The receptors were gathered from a woman in her twenties or thirties who had recovered from COVID-19.

The genes are TRBV29-1 and TRBJ2-3; TRBD1 agrees at 9 bases. This CDR3 is 16 amino acids long. The germline V gene encodes CDR1 SQVTM and CDR2 ANQGSEA. J was trimmed by 5 bases and V by 7 bases; bases with no gene match: 16. CDR3 bases: TGCAGCGCCCCAACGATAAACAGGGGGCCTGAAGATACGCAGTATTTT. It is translated as CSAPTINRGPEDTQYF.

V and J are TRBV10-3 and TRBJ1-1; 8 nucleotides agree with TRBD1. Germline CDR1 ENHRY, CDR2 SYGVKD. The CDR3 runs to 14 residues. The V gene end was trimmed by 2 bases and the J gene end by 6 bases; junction bases not matched to a gene: 5. The CDR3 loop reads CAISETDRAAEAFF. DNA of the CDR3: TGTGCCATCAGTGAGACGGACAGGGCCGCTGAAGCTTTCTTT.

The count of this clone is one. The chain couples TRBV11-2 to TRBJ1-1; D ambiguous. The germline V gene encodes CDR1 SGHAT and CDR2 FQNNGV. This CDR3 comprises 15 residues. With 5 bases removed from V and 3 bases from J, the gap between germline ends came to 16 bases. The DNA for the CDR3 is TGTGCCAGCAGCCGACCCCGGGGTTCCGACACTGAAGCTTTCTTT. Protein product: CASSRPRGSDTEAFF.

The chain joins TRBV12-5 to TRBJ2-1; 9 bases are shared with TRBD2. V trimming: 3 bases; J trimming: 8 bases; junction bases outside the gene matches: 5. Germline CDR1 LGHNT, CDR2 FRNRAP. CDR3 length equals 14 residues. In nucleotides, the CDR3 is TGTGCTAGTGGTTTCGGGGCGGGAGGGTATGAGCAGTTCTTC. Its protein product is CASGFGAGGYEQFF.

The chain couples TRBV11-2 to TRBJ2-7; TRBD2 is a possible D gene (7 bases). Germline-derived CDR1 and CDR2 are SGHAT and FQNNGV. The CDR3 is made up of 16 amino acids. With 5 bases removed from V and 6 bases from J, the gap between germline ends came to 23 bases. CDR3 residues: CASSQRGGRYLSEQYF. The CDR3 coding sequence is TGTGCCAGCAGCCAGAGGGGGGGCAGATACCTCTCCGAGCAGTACTTC. The whole variable domain, remainder taken from reference TRBV11-2 and TRBJ2-7, is EAGVAQSPRYKIIEKRQSVAFWCNPISGHATLYWYQQILGQGPKLLIQFQNNGVVDDSQLPKDRFSAERLKGVDSTLKIQPAKLEDSAVYLCASSQRGGRYLSEQYFGPGTRLTVT.

The CDR3 region is CASSVGSGDGYTF. The CDR3 nucleotides read TGTGCCAGTAGTGTCGGCAGCGGAGATGGCTACACCTTC. The chain employs TRBV19 and TRBJ1-2, with D uncertain. This CDR3 has 13 amino acids. Germline loops: CDR1 LNHDA, CDR2 SQIVND (reference sequence). V shed 5 bases and J shed 6 bases, with 13 bases lying between them.

The chain joins TRBV19 to TRBJ2-1, with TRBD2 matching 9 bases. Trimming at V came to 9 bases and at J to 0 bases, leaving 6 bases not matched to a gene. The length of the CDR3 is 15 residues. Germline assignment: CDR1 LNHDA and CDR2 SQIVND (reference sequence). The CDR3 region has the DNA TGTGCCAGCCGGATTAGCGGGAGCTCCTACAATGAGCAGTTCTTC. Its protein product is CASRISGSSYNEQFF.

The genes are TRBV7-3 and TRBJ2-3; TRBD2 matches at 8 bases. CDR1 SGHTA and CDR2 FQGTGA come from the germline V gene. With 3 bases clipped from V and 6 bases from J, the junction kept 2 bases outside the gene matches. The CDR3 contains 13 residues. The CDR3 spells CASSFGGGDTQYF. For the CDR3, the DNA is TGTGCCAGCAGCTTTGGCGGGGGGGATACGCAGTATTTT.

V gene TRBV5-1 combines with J gene TRBJ1-1; 7 nucleotides agree with TRBD1. Germline lookup yields CDR1 SGHRS and CDR2 YFSETQ. The trim removed 4 bases at V and 0 bases at J, leaving 9 bases unmatched. The CDR3 has 16 residues. The chain's CDR3 is CASSPGTETVNTEAFF. CDR3 bases: TGCGCCAGCAGCCCGGGGACAGAGACGGTGAACACTGAAGCTTTCTTT.

V usage is TRBV12-3 or TRBV12-4 and J usage is TRBJ2-7, with TRBD1 identical over 8 bases. J lost 6 bases, V lost 6 bases, and 7 bases had no gene match. The CDR3 spans 13 residues. The CDR3 nucleotides read TGTGCCAGCAGCTGGACAGGGACGGGCGAGCAGTACTTC. Residues: CASSWTGTGEQYF.

The chain couples TRBV28 to TRBJ2-5; D perhaps matches TRBD2 (5 bases). The V and J ends lost 6 bases and 5 bases respectively, with 19 bases between them. This CDR3 is built from 15 residues. The V gene's germline CDR1 is MDHEN and CDR2 SYDVKM. CDR3 in amino acids: CASRAQDTRGETQYF. In DNA, the CDR3 is TGTGCCAGCAGGGCCCAAGACACTCGAGGGGAGACCCAGTACTTC.

Concerning this clone itself: Other DNA sequences in the sample encode the same CDR3. CDR3 sequence reads: CASSLSLYNEQFF. Here the CDR3 DNA reads TGTGCCAGCAGTTTATCGCTATACAATGAGCAGTTCTTC. The gene calls are TRBV27 and TRBJ2-1; D uncertain. V lost 0 bases, J lost 4 bases, and 4 bases lay in between. The germline gives CDR1 MNHEY, CDR2 SMNVEV (reference sequence). The CDR3 sequence is 13 residues long.

This chain uses TRBV24-1 with TRBJ2-2; maybe TRBD1 (5 bases). Germline assignment: CDR1 KGHDR and CDR2 SFDVKD. V shed 8 bases and J shed 3 bases, with 12 bases lying between them. The CDR3 runs to 14 residues. DNA of the CDR3: TGTGCCACCAAAGCATCCAGGGACACCGGGGAGCTGTTTTTT. This gives the protein CATKASRDTGELFF.

This chain links TRBV3-1 (or the pseudogene TRBV3-2) with TRBJ1-5; D not resolved. The germline gives CDR1 LGHDT, CDR2 YNNKEL (reference sequence). The CDR3 has 12 amino acids. Trimming pared 2 bases from V and 4 bases from J, leaving 3 bases between. In DNA, the CDR3 is TGTGCCAGCAGCCAACTTAATCAGCCCCAGCATTTT. Amino acid sequence: CASSQLNQPQHF.

The V gene is TRBV19, the J gene TRBJ1-2, with a possible D match to TRBD1 (6 bases). CDR3 length: 16 residues. The germline V gene encodes CDR1 LNHDA and CDR2 SQIVND (reference sequence). Trimming removed 5 bases from V and 8 bases from J, with 24 bases in between. DNA of the CDR3: TGTGCCAGTAGTCGCCACAGGGCCTATTTGGGGGAAGGCTACACCTTC. Its protein is CASSRHRAYLGEGYTF.

The rearrangement links TRBV6-2 or TRBV6-3 to TRBJ2-1, with TRBD2 as a possible D gene (5 bases). Trimming shortened V by 3 bases and J by 4 bases, and 10 bases separated the two germline ends. This CDR3 region has 14 residues. Germline lookup yields CDR1 MNHEY and CDR2 SVGEGT. The CDR3 here is CASSYLGLYNEQFF. The DNA of the CDR3 is TGTGCCAGCAGTTATCTTGGACTTTACAATGAGCAGTTCTTC.

The chain joins TRBV6-2 or TRBV6-3 to TRBJ1-5, with unresolved D. Trimming shortened V by 5 bases and J by 7 bases, and 12 bases separated the two germline ends. The CDR3 length is 13 residues. Looked up from germline, CDR1 is MNHEY and CDR2 is SVGEGT. The DNA for the CDR3 is TGTGCCAGCAGTCTTTGGAACGGGCAGCCCCAGCATTTT. This gives the protein CASSLWNGQPQHF.

This clone was seen more than once but under ten times. The chain employs TRBV10-3 and TRBJ2-7; 8 positions match TRBD2. CDR1 and CDR2 from the germline V gene are ENHRY and SYGVKD. The CDR3 runs 14 residues. The V gene end was trimmed by 4 bases and the J gene end by 4 bases; junction bases not matched to a gene: 6. The CDR3 region is CAISVSSGGYEQYF. CDR3 DNA: TGTGCCATCAGTGTATCGAGCGGGGGTTACGAGCAGTACTTC.

This chain connects TRBV5-1 to TRBJ1-5; TRBD1 aligns across 9 bases. Trimming at V came to 0 bases and at J to 7 bases, leaving 5 bases not matched to a gene. The length of the CDR3 is 15 residues. The germline CDR1 and CDR2 sequences are SGHRS and YFSETQ. The chain's CDR3 is CASSLEGTGNQPQHF. CDR3 coding DNA: TGCGCCAGCAGCTTGGAGGGGACAGGGAACCAGCCCCAGCATTTT. Full variable domain (remainder filled in from reference TRBV5-1 and TRBJ1-5): KAGVTQTPRYLIKTRGQQVTLSCSPISGHRSVSWYQQTPGQGLQFLFEYFSETQRNKGNFPGRFSGRQFSNSRSEMNVSTLELGDSALYLCASSLEGTGNQPQHFGDGTRLSIL.

The CDR3 protein is CASSQEVAGEVTSEQFF. The CDR3 region has the DNA TGTGCCAGCAGCCAAGAGGTAGCGGGGGAGGTTACAAGTGAGCAGTTCTTC. The genes are TRBV4-2 and TRBJ2-1; TRBD2 agrees at 9 bases. Germline CDR1 reads LGHNA; CDR2 reads YNFKEQ. Germline trimming cut 0 bases from V and 9 bases from J; bases unmatched to any gene: 12. The CDR3 covers 17 residues.

The J gene is TRBJ2-5, the V gene TRBV27, with 7 positions matching TRBD1. This CDR3 comprises 14 residues. The V gene end was trimmed by 3 bases and the J gene end by 5 bases; junction bases not matched to a gene: 6. From germline, CDR1 is MNHEY and CDR2 SMNVEV (reference sequence). The CDR3 coding sequence is TGTGCCAGCAGTTTCCGAGACAGGGCGGAGACCCAGTACTTC. Amino acids: CASSFRDRAETQYF.

The chain is built from TRBV18 and TRBJ1-5; no clear D gene. The CDR3 has 16 residues. V lost 4 bases and J 4 bases, leaving 17 bases between the germline ends. The germline CDR1 and CDR2 sequences are KGHSH and LQKENI. This chain's CDR3 is CASSQGDGIRNQPQHF. DNA for the CDR3: TGTGCCAGCTCACAAGGAGACGGGATACGAAATCAGCCCCAGCATTTT.

This clone showed up just once. The chain joins TRBV5-6 to TRBJ2-7; 10 bases are shared with TRBD1. V trimming: 4 bases; J trimming: 7 bases; junction bases outside the gene matches: 11. This CDR3 comprises 15 residues. Per the germline V gene, CDR1 is SGHDT and CDR2 is YYEEEE. Here the CDR3 DNA reads TGTGCCAGCAGCAGAAGGACAGGGGGATTGAGGGAGCAGTACTTC. Translating it yields CASSRRTGGLREQYF.

V gene TRBV7-6 combines with J gene TRBJ2-7; TRBD1 agrees at 10 bases. Germline V CDR1 and CDR2: SGHVS, FNYEAQ. The V and J ends lost 3 bases and 6 bases, in that order; junction bases with no gene match: 8. CDR3 length: 15 amino acids. The CDR3 sequence is CASSLRGTGESEQYF. DNA for the CDR3: TGTGCCAGCAGCTTGCGCGGGACAGGGGAGTCCGAGCAGTACTTC.

The chain is built from TRBV7-2 and TRBJ2-7; 8 bases line up with TRBD2. There are 15 residues in the CDR3. Unmatched junction bases numbered 6, after V lost 1 base and J lost 4 bases. Germline-derived CDR1 and CDR2 are SGHTA and FQGNSA. The CDR3 DNA reads TGTGCCAGCAGCTTAGAGGGCGGGGGGCGTTACGAGCAGTACTTC. Its protein product is CASSLEGGGRYEQYF.

V gene TRBV4-3 combines with J gene TRBJ2-7; tentatively, D is TRBD2 (5 bases). Germline lookup yields CDR1 LGHNA and CDR2 YSLEER. Deletions cut 0 bases from V and 3 bases from J, with 9 bases between. The CDR3 has 14 residues. CDR3 amino acids: CASSQDSGNYEQYF. CDR3 sequence (DNA): TGCGCCAGCAGCCAAGATTCGGGGAACTACGAGCAGTACTTC.

CDR3 protein: CASSLGGTGYTF. CDR3 bases: TGTGCCAGCAGTTTAGGAGGTACCGGCTACACCTTC. The chain joins TRBV12-3 or TRBV12-4 to TRBJ1-2; D not resolved. This CDR3 has 12 residues. Trimming cost V 1 base and J 8 bases, with 8 bases left between them.